A selection of T cell receptor beta chains follows, all from one sample in a study of T cell responses to AZD1222 COVID-19 vaccine. Only in-frame clones appear in the TCRdb table, and some are missing; sequencing was by immunoSEQ multiplex PCR. The sample holds approximately 140,000 clones, about 89% seen once. Here the sequenced sample was peripheral blood, taken on day 0 of MenACWY control vaccination. These receptor sequences come from an adult in good health. Both conserved end residues are part of each CDR3. Each record gives: V gene, J gene, D gene, clone size, CDR3 DNA, CDR3 protein. A D gene is named only where the DNA matches it firmly. Some rows have no size entry. The others give once, few or many, or a class for an expanded clone.

>TRBV5-8|TRBJ1-4|-|-
TGTGCCAGCAGCTTGACTAGTGGAGGAGGAACTAATGAAAAACTGTTTTTT
CASSLTSGGGTNEKLFF
>TRBV4-1|TRBJ1-1|-|-
TGCGCCAGCAAGGGGCTGGGGGCAGGCACTGAAGCTTTCTTT
CASKGLGAGTEAFF
>TRBV29-1|TRBJ2-1|-|-
TGCAGCGTTGAAGAGTCATACAATGAGCAGTTCTTC
CSVEESYNEQFF
>TRBV2|TRBJ1-2|-|-
TGTGCCAGCAGGTCCCAGGGGTCCTATGGCTACACCTTC
CASRSQGSYGYTF
>TRBV9|TRBJ2-2|TRBD1|-
TGTGCCAGCACCAGAGGGGGGACAGGGATGACCGGGGAGCTGTTTTTT
CASTRGGTGMTGELFF
>TRBV18|TRBJ1-1|-|-
TGTGCCAGCTCCCTGACCCGGGACAAAGAGGGAGCTTTCTTT
CASSLTRDKEGAFF
>TRBV30|TRBJ1-2|-|-
TGTGCCTGGAGTGTGGCGGGGAAGTATGGCTACACCTTC
CAWSVAGKYGYTF
>TRBV19|TRBJ1-5|-|-
TGTGCCAGTAGTATAAAGCCCCCGGGAGGTAGGGATCAGCCCCAGCATTTT
CASSIKPPGGRDQPQHF
>TRBV18|TRBJ2-5|-|-
TGTGCCAGCTCACCACGAAGCACCTCGGCAGGGCAAGAGACCCAGTACTTC
CASSPRSTSAGQETQYF
>TRBV19|TRBJ1-1|-|-
TGTGCCAGTAGTATCCAGGGTGACCGCACTGAAGCTTTCTTT
CASSIQGDRTEAFF
>TRBV28|TRBJ1-1|TRBD1|once
TGTGCCAGCAGTTCCGGGACAGTCACGCAAGGGGACACTGAAGCTTTCTTT
CASSSGTVTQGDTEAFF
>TRBV6-5|TRBJ1-1|TRBD1|-
TGTGCCAGCAGAGGACAGGGGGAGAGGGGCACTGAAGCTTTCTTT
CASRGQGERGTEAFF
>TRBV5-1|TRBJ2-7|-|-
TGCGCCAGCAGCTTGTCACCTACTTACGAGCAGTACTTC
CASSLSPTYEQYF
>TRBV9|TRBJ2-2|-|-
TGTGCCAGCAGCGTGCAGGGGACGATTTACACCGGGGAGCTGTTTTTT
CASSVQGTIYTGELFF
>TRBV25-1|TRBJ1-1|TRBD1|once
TGTGCCAGCAGTGGGGGACAGGAGGTCACTGAAGCTTTCTTT
CASSGGQEVTEAFF
>TRBV5-1|TRBJ2-7|TRBD2|-
TGCGCCAGCAGCTCCGGGACTAGTACCGACGAGCAGTACTTC
CASSSGTSTDEQYF
>TRBV5-4|TRBJ1-2|-|-
TGTGCCAGCAGCTTATATGGCCACGACTATGGCTACACCTTC
CASSLYGHDYGYTF
>TRBV27|TRBJ2-6|-|-
TGTGCCAGCAGCCCAAAACCACCCCGGATCACGTCTGGGGCCAACGTCCTGACTTTC
CASSPKPPRITSGANVLTF
>TRBV9|TRBJ2-5|TRBD1|-
TGTGCCAGCAGCGTAGAACAGGGGCCCGTCCAAGAGACCCAGTACTTC
CASSVEQGPVQETQYF
>TRBV14|TRBJ2-2|TRBD1|-
TGTGCCAGCAGCCAAGATAATGGACAGGTGAACACCGGGGAGCTGTTTTTT
CASSQDNGQVNTGELFF
>TRBV10-3|TRBJ1-3|-|-
TGTGCCATCAGGGGAACAGGGCTCCTAGGAAACACCATATATTTT
CAIRGTGLLGNTIYF
>TRBV12-5|TRBJ2-6|-|-
TGTGCTAGTGGTCAGGGCTCTGGGGCCAACGTCCTGACTTTC
CASGQGSGANVLTF
>TRBV7-9|TRBJ2-7|-|-
TGTGCCAGCAGCTTAGAAGGGGGCGGGAGAAACGAGCAGTACTTC
CASSLEGGGRNEQYF
>TRBV6-5|TRBJ1-1|-|-
TGTGCCAGCAGTTACCAGAAAGGGTTGAACACTGAAGCTTTCTTT
CASSYQKGLNTEAFF
>TRBV10-3|TRBJ2-7|-|-
TGTGCCATCAGTGAGATGGCTCCCATCTACGAGCAGTACTTC
CAISEMAPIYEQYF
>TRBV27|TRBJ1-2|-|-
TGTGCCAGCAGTGGAACGGGCGGGGGTGTTGGCTACACCTTC
CASSGTGGGVGYTF
>TRBV7-3|TRBJ2-1|TRBD2|-
TGTGCCAGCAGCCCCCTCAGCGGGGGTTACAATGAGCAGTTCTTC
CASSPLSGGYNEQFF
>TRBV27|TRBJ2-2|-|-
TGTGCCAGCAGCTCCGGGATCTCGGCTCGAGCCGGGGAGCTGTTTTTT
CASSSGISARAGELFF
>TRBV30|TRBJ1-2|-|-
TGTGCCTGGAGTGGGGGACTTTCTGGCTACACCTTC
CAWSGGLSGYTF
>TRBV6-5|TRBJ1-5|-|-
TGTGCCAGCAGTTACTCGAGCCGGGGCAGGCAGCCCCAGCATTTT
CASSYSSRGRQPQHF
>TRBV21-1|TRBJ1-6|-|few
TGTGCCATCCTACTAAATTCACCCCTCCACTTT
CAILLNSPLHF